Each of the 22 T cell receptor beta chains below was sequenced from the same sample in a study of blood T cell repertoires in COVID-19. Produced via immunoSEQ multiplex PCR; TCRdb's table is partial and in-frame only. Seen here are about 100,000 clones, approximately 80% observed once, and the top ten hold under 15%. Sequencing was carried out using peripheral blood. The source of these receptors is a man aged 45 to 65 with active or convalescent COVID-19.

The chain uses TRBV3-1 (or the pseudogene TRBV3-2) and TRBJ1-1; D is uncertain. This CDR3 contains 13 residues. CDR1 is LGHDT, CDR2 YNNKEL, per germline (reference sequence). V gave up 0 bases and J gave up 7 bases, with 9 bases separating them. Here the CDR3 DNA reads TGTGCCAGCAGCCAAGAAACCCGGTTTGAAGCTTTCTTT. Translation: CASSQETRFEAFF.

A few counts support this clone. This sequence joins TRBV29-1 and TRBJ1-3, with unresolved D. Germline lookup yields CDR1 SQVTM and CDR2 ANQGSEA. With 7 bases removed from V and 6 bases from J, the gap between germline ends came to 16 bases. The CDR3 is made up of 13 amino acids. The CDR3: CSAELGMENTIYF. The CDR3 DNA is TGCAGCGCCGAACTGGGCATGGAAAACACCATATATTTT.

The rearrangement joins TRBV24-1 to TRBJ1-5; TRBD1 agrees at 9 bases. Germline-derived CDR1 and CDR2 are KGHDR and SFDVKD. Losses at the gene ends were 4 bases for V and 3 bases for J; bases not matched to a gene: 6. The CDR3 covers 16 residues. CDR3 DNA: TGTGCCACCAGTGAAGACAGGGGGAGCGACAATCAGCCCCAGCATTTT. Translation gives CATSEDRGSDNQPQHF.

V is TRBV28 and J is TRBJ1-1; TRBD1 is a possible D gene (6 bases). CDR3 length: 12 residues. From germline, CDR1 is MDHEN and CDR2 SYDVKM. Trimming pared 5 bases from V and 11 bases from J, leaving 15 bases between. The CDR3 DNA is TGTGCCAGCAGTCTTCAGGGGTTTTATGCTTTCTTT. It yields the protein CASSLQGFYAFF.

This chain links TRBV28 with TRBJ1-5, with 8 positions matching TRBD1. The CDR3 extends over 14 amino acids. Germline V gene lookup returns CDR1 MDHEN and CDR2 SYDVKM. The V and J ends lost 8 bases and 4 bases, in that order; junction bases with no gene match: 7. CDR3: CASYRTGRNQPQHF. The DNA for the CDR3 is TGTGCCAGCTATCGGACAGGGCGGAATCAGCCCCAGCATTTT.

Written as DNA, the CDR3 is TGCGCCAGCAGCCCTTACAGGACTAGCGTTAGCACAGATACGCAGTATTTT. Protein: CASSPYRTSVSTDTQYF. The chain recombines TRBV4-1 with TRBJ2-3; TRBD2 matches at 9 bases. Trimming took 4 bases from V and 0 from J; bases not matched to a gene: 8. This CDR3 is built from 17 residues. Germline CDR1 is MGHRA and CDR2 is YSYEKL.

The count of this clone is one. This chain links TRBV7-9 with TRBJ1-3; D gene ambiguous. CDR1 and CDR2 from the germline V gene are SEHNR and FQNEAQ (reference sequence). The V end lost 5 bases, the J end lost 4 bases, and 9 bases lay between the germline ends. This CDR3 has 13 residues. The CDR3 spells CASSPGFGNTIYF. CDR3 nucleotide sequence: TGTGCCAGCAGCCCCGGGTTCGGAAACACCATATATTTT.

The chain carries TRBV12-3 or TRBV12-4 and TRBJ2-3; 7 bases are shared with TRBD1. The CDR3 totals 13 residues. V lost 8 bases to trimming and J lost 0 bases; unmatched junction nucleotides: 2. CDR3 DNA: TGTGCCAGCGACAGGGCTAGCACAGATACGCAGTATTTT. Its translation: CASDRASTDTQYF.

The CDR3 DNA follows: TGTGCCAGTAGGGAACAGGGGAACTATGGCTACACCTTC. Its translation is CASREQGNYGYTF. The V call is TRBV19, the J call TRBJ1-2; 7 bases line up with TRBD1. This CDR3 spans 13 amino acids. Germline V gives CDR1 LNHDA, CDR2 SQIVND (reference sequence). The V and J ends lost 6 bases and 2 bases, in that order; junction bases with no gene match: 3. Full variable domain (missing parts from reference TRBV19 and TRBJ1-2): DGGITQSPKYLFRKEGQNVTLSCEQNLNHDAMYWYRQDPGQGLRLIYYSQIVNDFQKGDIAEGYSVSREKKESFPLTVTSAQKNPTAFYLCASREQGNYGYTFGSGTRLTVV.

The rearrangement uses TRBV7-8 and TRBJ2-1; D is possibly TRBD2 (5 bases). Between the trimmed V and J ends, which lost 1 base and 8 bases, there was a span of 12 bases. The germline V gene has CDR1 SGHVS and CDR2 FQNEAQ. This CDR3 is 14 amino acids long. CDR3 DNA sequence: TGTGCCAGCAGCTTAGTTAGCTCGCGGGATGAGCAGTTCTTC. Translated: CASSLVSSRDEQFF.

This clone has only a few counts. The chain is built from TRBV5-4 and TRBJ2-1, with 8 bases matching TRBD2. Per the germline V gene, CDR1 is SGHNT and CDR2 is YYREEE (reference sequence). There are 16 residues in the CDR3. Trimming took 4 bases from V and 5 from J; bases not matched to a gene: 11. The CDR3 loop reads CASSPSGGMWDNEQFF. As DNA, the CDR3 is TGTGCCAGCAGCCCCTCGGGAGGGATGTGGGACAATGAGCAGTTCTTC. Together with reference TRBV5-4 and TRBJ2-1, the CDR3 gives the full variable domain: ETGVTQSPTHLIKTRGQQVTLRCSSQSGHNTVSWYQQALGQGPQFIFQYYREEENGRGNFPPRFSGLQFPNYSSELNVNALELDDSALYLCASSPSGGMWDNEQFFGPGTRLTVL.

This clone was found once. This chain uses TRBV19 with TRBJ2-3; 16 nucleotides align to TRBD2. CDR3 length equals 19 residues. Germline assignment: CDR1 LNHDA and CDR2 SQIVND (reference sequence). V shed 6 bases and J 4 bases; nucleotides not matched to a gene: 13. This CDR3 is CASSFKGLAGGGPSDTQYF. CDR3 DNA: TGTGCCAGTAGCTTTAAGGGACTAGCGGGAGGGGGTCCCTCAGATACGCAGTATTTT.

V gene TRBV27 combines with J gene TRBJ1-5; TRBD1 is a possible D gene (5 bases). V shed 8 bases and J shed 6 bases, with 23 bases lying between them. The CDR3 sequence is 16 residues long. Germline V CDR1 and CDR2: MNHEY, SMNVEV (reference sequence). DNA of the CDR3: TGTGCCAGCCGATTCCATGGCGGGGGTCGGACTCAGCCCCAGCATTTT. It encodes CASRFHGGGRTQPQHF.

The chain is built from TRBV7-3 and TRBJ2-5; 9 bases line up with TRBD2. CDR3 size: 15 residues. Unmatched junction bases numbered 8, after V lost 4 bases and J lost 5 bases. CDR1 SGHTA and CDR2 FQGTGA come from the germline V gene. In nucleotides, the CDR3 is TGTGCCAGCAGCTGGGCGGGGGGGAGTCAGGAGACCCAGTACTTC. This codes for CASSWAGGSQETQYF.

The V gene is TRBV12-5, the J gene TRBJ2-5, with TRBD2 identical over 7 bases. The J segment lost 1 base and the V segment lost 5 bases, leaving 10 bases of the junction unmatched. CDR1 LGHNT and CDR2 FRNRAP come from the germline V gene. The CDR3 extends over 16 amino acids. The CDR3: CASGPYPSGTQETQYF. CDR3 DNA: TGTGCTAGTGGTCCTTATCCTAGCGGAACCCAAGAGACCCAGTACTTC.

Only a few counts were recorded for this clone. The chain combines TRBV7-8 with TRBJ1-2; D possibly corresponds to TRBD1 (5 bases). CDR1 and CDR2 from the germline V gene are SGHVS and FQNEAQ. V gave up 5 bases and J gave up 6 bases, with 16 bases separating them. There are 14 residues in the CDR3. CDR3 loop: CASSPDRPSNGYTF. For the CDR3, the DNA is TGTGCCAGCAGCCCTGACAGACCTAGTAATGGCTACACCTTC.

This rearrangement joins TRBV5-4 to TRBJ2-2; 7 nucleotides match TRBD1. This CDR3 has 15 amino acids. CDR1 and CDR2 (germline): SGHNT, YYREEE (reference sequence). The junction had 5 bases not matched to a gene; V was cut back by 3 bases and J by 3 bases. The CDR3 DNA reads as TGTGCCAGCAGCTCCGACAGGGCCTACACCGGGGAGCTGTTTTTT. This translates into CASSSDRAYTGELFF.

The rearrangement links TRBV2 to TRBJ2-3; weak D call: TRBD2 (5 bases). Trimming shortened V by 6 bases and J by 0 bases, and 10 bases separated the two germline ends. This CDR3 is built from 14 residues. Germline V gene data show CDR1 as SNHLY and CDR2 as FYNNEI. CDR3 sequence (DNA): TGTGCCAGCAGCGTCGCGGGTAGCACAGATACGCAGTATTTT. Residues: CASSVAGSTDTQYF.

The chain combines TRBV4-2 with TRBJ1-5; TRBD1 agrees at 8 bases. Trimming removed 6 bases from V and 4 bases from J; junction bases left unmatched: 5. CDR1 and CDR2 (germline): LGHNA, YNFKEQ. CDR3 length: 14 amino acids. CDR3 sequence (DNA): TGTGCCAGCAGTCGGACAGGGACAAATCAGCCCCAGCATTTT. This codes for CASSRTGTNQPQHF.

J is TRBJ1-5 and V is TRBV19; 9 nucleotides agree with TRBD1. The CDR3 runs 16 residues. V gave up 6 bases and J gave up 2 bases; unmatched junction bases: 8. The V gene's germline CDR1 is LNHDA and CDR2 SQIVND (reference sequence). CDR3 region: CASSQQGAVGNQPQHF. The CDR3 bases are TGTGCCAGTAGCCAACAGGGGGCGGTGGGCAATCAGCCCCAGCATTTT.

The rearrangement joins TRBV7-3 to TRBJ2-5; 10 bases match TRBD2. Germline V gene sequence: CDR1 SGHTA, CDR2 FQGTGA. The CDR3 is 16 residues long. V lost 2 bases, J lost 5 bases, and 8 bases stayed unmatched. CDR3 coding DNA: TGTGCCAGCAGCTTACACAGCGGGAGGGCCGGGGAGACCCAGTACTTC. Its translation is CASSLHSGRAGETQYF.

The chain has TRBV5-1 and TRBJ2-7, with D possibly TRBD2 on 5 matching bases. Trimming cost V 5 bases and J 3 bases, with 12 bases left between them. The CDR3 length is 13 residues. Germline values: CDR1 SGHRS, CDR2 YFSETQ. This CDR3 is CASSFDGVYEQYF. The CDR3 nucleotides are TGCGCCAGCAGTTTCGACGGGGTCTACGAGCAGTACTTC.